Sequencing of this TCR beta chain was carried out in a study of cytomegalovirus exposure and HLA in healthy donors. Study-wide findings and caveats: As was reported, the classifier diagnosed cytomegalovirus status with high specificity and sensitivity. Listed as cytomegalovirus-associated were 170 or so TCR beta chains.

Data came from immunoSEQ multiplex PCR; TCRdb stores just in-frame clones and leaves some out. The sample has approximately 200,000 clones; roughly 84% are singletons. Regarding this clone: Its antigen is currently unknown.

This CDR3 is built from 13 residues. Deletions cut 7 bases from V and 1 base from J, with 8 bases between. CDR1 is MDHEN and CDR2 is SYDVKM in the germline V gene. The TCR was taken from a woman aged 25 to 45 in good health and CMV-seropositive. The sample consisted of PBMCs. The chain combines TRBV28 with TRBJ1-5; D is ambiguous. CDR3 residues: CASKKRSNQPQHF. As DNA, the CDR3 is TGTGCCAGCAAGAAGAGAAGCAATCAGCCCCAGCATTTT.